This TCR beta chain appears in the sequencing data of a study of blood T cells in healthy people across ages. Looking at the study overall: Capture by template switching was about one barcoded beta molecule per two T cells. General observations from the study: Whereas aged donors had fewer naive CD4+ cells, long-lived donors had more of them and higher diversity. TCR beta diversity correlated strongly with naive T cell percentage.

A sample-barcoded 5' primer and a J-beta primer mix were used in a second PCR of roughly 7 to 11 cycles. Each CDR3 protein gets one entry after TCRdb re-called the 5' RACE reads with MiXCR. The table has roughly 1.5 million distinct CDR3 sequences, 42% seen once. The CDR3 totals 15 residues. The germline V gene has CDR1 MDHEN and CDR2 SYDVKM. This clonotype has only one observation. What it binds is not known. Relative to the germline gene, one junction end is altered; a read error may explain this. The source material was blood. This receptor was obtained from a woman aged 18-29 years in good health. This chain connects TRBV28 to TRBJ2-7; unclear D gene. The end of the DNA aligns better with TRBJ2-5, so the J call may be wrong. CDR3 residues: CAGSLLVNRQETQYF. CDR3 in DNA: TGTGCCGGCAGTTTACTGGTCAACCGACAAGAGACCCAGTACTTC.